Each of the 25 T cell receptor beta chains below was sequenced from the same sample in a study of CD8 T cells in ankylosing spondylitis. One entry per CDR3 protein, called by TCRdb with MiXCR from the 5' RACE reads. This table holds 150,000 to 200,000 distinct CDR3 sequences, around 13% found once. Material for sequencing was blood, either unsorted or a sorted T cell fraction (not recorded which). These receptors were collected from a female donor with ankylosing spondylitis or in good health (not recorded which).

This clonotype was recorded at least ten times. CDR3 in DNA: TGTGCCAGCCTTAGACAGGGAGAGTATGAGCAGTTCTTC. It encodes CASLRQGEYEQFF. V usage is TRBV3-1 and J usage is TRBJ2-1, with TRBD1 matching 7 bases. In germline, CDR1 is LGHDT, CDR2 YNNKEL (reference sequence). CDR3 size: 13 residues. V shed 8 bases, J shed 8 bases, and the junction held 9 bases outside the gene matches.

This clonotype has at least ten counts. The chain employs TRBV11-2 and TRBJ1-6; D is perhaps TRBD1 (6 bases). CDR1 is SGHAT, CDR2 FQNNGV, per germline. This CDR3 region has 14 residues. With 5 bases removed from V and 16 bases from J, the gap between germline ends came to 21 bases. The CDR3 DNA reads TGTGCCAGCAGCAAGGTTGCCGGACAGCCGGTTCTCCACTTT. As protein: CASSKVAGQPVLHF.

There are many counts of this clonotype. V usage is TRBV20-1 and J usage is TRBJ2-1; D unresolved. CDR3 length: 12 amino acids. Germline-derived CDR1 and CDR2 are DFQATT and SNEGSKA (reference sequence). Trimming cost V 2 bases and J 8 bases, with 10 bases left between them. The chain's CDR3 is CSARSSLDEQFF. CDR3 nucleotide sequence: TGCAGTGCTAGATCGTCTCTTGATGAGCAGTTCTTC.

This clonotype was counted at least ten times. This chain connects TRBV4-1 to TRBJ1-4; D may be TRBD1 (5 bases). The CDR3 runs to 15 residues. Germline V gives CDR1 MGHRA, CDR2 YSYEKL. The ends were cut back, 6 bases at V and 7 bases at J, with 18 bases in the middle. CDR3 in amino acids: CASRVLGVEGEKLFF. The CDR3, as DNA: TGCGCCAGCAGAGTTTTGGGGGTAGAGGGTGAAAAACTGTTTTTT.

This rearrangement joins TRBV7-2 to TRBJ2-3; 9 bases align to TRBD2. V lost 1 base to trimming and J lost 2 bases; unmatched junction nucleotides: 4. Germline CDR1 SGHTA, CDR2 FQGNSA. The CDR3 runs 16 residues. The CDR3 reads CASSLGPSGTTDTQYF. In nucleotides, the CDR3 is TGTGCCAGCAGCTTAGGGCCTAGCGGGACCACAGATACGCAGTATTTT.

This clonotype was counted many times. This chain links TRBV5-1 with TRBJ2-3, with 10 bases matching TRBD1. The V gene end was trimmed by 3 bases and the J gene end by 14 bases; junction bases not matched to a gene: 6. CDR3 length equals 12 residues. Germline CDR1 reads SGHRS; CDR2 reads YFSETQ. The CDR3 DNA is TGCGCCAGCAGCTCCGACAGGGGGCAACCGTATTTT. This sequence encodes CASSSDRGQPYF.

This clonotype has a count of ten or more. The genes are TRBV7-6 and TRBJ2-1, with 10 bases matching TRBD2. The CDR3 totals 16 residues. Germline V gene sequence: CDR1 SGHVS, CDR2 FNYEAQ. Unmatched junction bases numbered 8, after V lost 4 bases and J lost 5 bases. The CDR3 reads CASSSKSGRDHNEQFF. CDR3 coding DNA: TGTGCCAGCAGCTCGAAAAGCGGGAGGGACCACAATGAGCAGTTCTTC.

The chain couples TRBV18 to TRBJ1-1; maybe TRBD1 (5 bases). V shed 3 bases and J shed 7 bases, with 12 bases lying between them. Germline lookup yields CDR1 KGHSH and CDR2 LQKENI. The CDR3 length is 13 residues. CDR3 sequence: CASSPQGYIEAFF. DNA of the CDR3: TGTGCCAGCTCACCTCAGGGCTACATTGAAGCTTTCTTT.

This clonotype has at least ten counts. The chain employs TRBV12-3 or TRBV12-4 and TRBJ1-5; D possibly corresponds to TRBD1 (5 bases). V lost 0 bases, J lost 4 bases, and 7 bases lay in between. The CDR3 runs 14 residues. CDR3 bases: TGTGCCAGCAGTTTAGCGGGGGAAAATCAGCCCCAGCATTTT. Amino acid sequence: CASSLAGENQPQHF.

The J gene is TRBJ2-7, the V gene TRBV12-3 or TRBV12-4, with D maybe TRBD2 (7 bases). V lost 3 bases, J lost 2 bases, and 14 bases lay in between. The CDR3 extends over 15 amino acids. The CDR3 reads CASSFGGGETYEQYF. The CDR3 DNA follows: TGTGCCAGCAGTTTCGGCGGGGGCGAGACCTACGAGCAGTACTTC.

A few counts support this clonotype. The chain combines TRBV10-3 with TRBJ2-3, with 7 bases matching TRBD1. Germline CDR1 ENHRY, CDR2 SYGVKD. The CDR3 contains 13 residues. V shed 7 bases, J shed 3 bases, and the junction held 4 bases outside the gene matches. The CDR3 nucleotides read TGTGCCATCAAGACAGGGCCGACAGATACGCAGTATTTT. This codes for CAIKTGPTDTQYF.

This clonotype was counted many times. The chain employs TRBV6-4 and TRBJ2-1, with 9 bases that match TRBD2. CDR3 length: 14 residues. The junction had 4 bases not matched to a gene; V was cut back by 3 bases and J by 7 bases. The germline gives CDR1 MRHNA, CDR2 SNTAGT. The DNA of the CDR3 is TGTGCCAGCAGTGAGCGGGAGGGCCAGAATGAGCAGTTCTTC. Its protein is CASSEREGQNEQFF.

In the case of this clonotype: The junction does not match germline at one end; this may be a read error. J is TRBJ2-6 and V is TRBV20-1; D is possibly TRBD1 (7 bases). CDR1 DFQATT and CDR2 SNEGSKA come from the germline V gene (reference sequence). The CDR3 runs to 13 residues. CDR3 bases: TGCAGTGCTAGCGGCCAGGGGGGCAACGTCCTGACTTTC. As protein: CSASGQGGNVLTF.

This clonotype was seen more than once but under ten times. The chain carries TRBV11-2 and TRBJ2-1; 9 nucleotides line up with TRBD2. CDR1 is SGHAT and CDR2 is FQNNGV in the germline V gene. V was pared by 5 bases and J by 15 bases, with 5 bases of the junction left unmatched. This CDR3 comprises 11 residues. The CDR3 loop reads CASSQGTSMFF. The CDR3, as DNA: TGTGCCAGCAGCCAGGGGACTAGCATGTTCTTC.

This clonotype was recorded at least ten times. The chain employs TRBV7-8 and TRBJ1-1; the D is unclear. V lost 5 bases to trimming and J lost 0 bases, with 10 bases between them. This CDR3 contains 14 residues. The germline gives CDR1 SGHVS, CDR2 FQNEAQ. The CDR3 DNA follows: TGTGCCAGCAGCCCAACAAATCTGAACACTGAAGCTTTCTTT. Its translation: CASSPTNLNTEAFF.

At least ten counts were recorded for this clonotype. V is TRBV20-1 and J is TRBJ1-1; perhaps TRBD1 as D (6 bases). This CDR3 contains 13 residues. CDR1 is DFQATT and CDR2 is SNEGSKA in the germline V gene (reference sequence). V shed 3 bases and J shed 4 bases, with 12 bases lying between them. DNA of the CDR3: TGCAGTGCTAGTACAGGGTGGGCCACTGAAGCTTTCTTT. It encodes CSASTGWATEAFF.

This clonotype was seen many times. This chain uses TRBV7-9 with TRBJ2-1; D ambiguous. Per germline, CDR1 SEHNR and CDR2 FQNEAQ (reference sequence). The V end was cut by 10 bases, the J end by 2 bases, with 12 bases between. The CDR3 totals 13 residues. CDR3 nucleotides: TGTGCCACCTACGATTGGACCTACAATGAGCAGTTCTTC. This encodes CATYDWTYNEQFF.

This clonotype showed up just a few times. This chain connects TRBV15 to TRBJ2-7, with D perhaps TRBD1 or TRBD2 (5 bases each). In germline, CDR1 is LNHNV, CDR2 YYDKDF (reference sequence). V was trimmed by 1 base and J by 0 bases, leaving 16 bases between them. The CDR3 loop spans 17 amino acids. The CDR3 nucleotides are TGTGCCACCAGCAGAGGTAGCTCGGGACGGAGCTCCTACGAGCAGTACTTC. As protein: CATSRGSSGRSSYEQYF.

The J gene is TRBJ2-1, the V gene TRBV6-2 or TRBV6-3; D may match TRBD1 or TRBD2 (6 bases each). V lost 6 bases and J lost 5, with 17 bases in between. The germline V gene encodes CDR1 MNHEY and CDR2 SVGEGT. The CDR3 covers 15 residues. CDR3 in DNA: TGTGCCAGCAGAATTAGCGTGAGGGGGGACAATGAGCAGTTCTTC. Translated: CASRISVRGDNEQFF.

This clonotype was observed many times. Written as DNA, the CDR3 is TGTGCCAGCAGTATGGAGGGAACTAATGAAAAACTGTTTTTT. It codes for CASSMEGTNEKLFF. The chain recombines TRBV28 with TRBJ1-4; D remains ambiguous. CDR1 is MDHEN, CDR2 SYDVKM, per germline. Trimming pared 5 bases from V and 1 base from J, leaving 8 bases between. The CDR3 loop spans 14 amino acids.

The chain uses TRBV20-1 and TRBJ1-1; D remains ambiguous. The germline V and J ends were trimmed by 5 bases and 1 base, with 20 bases remaining between them. The CDR3 runs 16 residues. CDR1 is DFQATT, CDR2 SNEGSKA, per germline (reference sequence). DNA for the CDR3: TGCAGTGCTGAAATCCTTCTCAAACAAGGGAACACTGAAGCTTTCTTT. Protein product: CSAEILLKQGNTEAFF.

This sequence joins TRBV6-1 and TRBJ2-7; 11 positions match TRBD2. J gave up 0 bases and V 6 bases, and 7 bases lay outside the gene matches. Germline V gives CDR1 MNHNS, CDR2 SASEGT. This CDR3 has 16 amino acids. CDR3 protein: CASRTTSGKVSYEQYF. The CDR3 coding sequence is TGTGCCAGCAGAACGACTAGCGGGAAAGTCTCCTACGAGCAGTACTTC.

This clonotype was seen at least ten times. This chain connects TRBV4-1 to TRBJ2-4; 9 bases are a match to TRBD2. The germline CDR1 and CDR2 sequences are MGHRA and YSYEKL. The V segment lost 3 bases and the J segment 6 bases; nucleotides outside the gene matches: 27. This CDR3 spans 22 amino acids. DNA of the CDR3: TGCGCCAGCAGCCAGCGGGCGGCGGAAGGGAGGCCTTTAGCGGGAGTAGTAAACATTCAGTACTTC. It codes for CASSQRAAEGRPLAGVVNIQYF.

There are many counts of this clonotype. The rearrangement joins TRBV10-3 to TRBJ2-7; D may be TRBD2 (6 bases). V lost 10 bases and J 1 base, leaving 14 bases between the germline ends. CDR3 length equals 13 residues. The germline CDR1 and CDR2 sequences are ENHRY and SYGVKD. The CDR3 reads CATLVSGSYEQYF. The CDR3 bases are TGTGCCACGCTTGTTAGCGGTTCCTACGAGCAGTACTTC.

There are a few counts of this clonotype. The chain is built from TRBV19 and TRBJ2-3; 8 nucleotides align to TRBD2. Looked up from germline, CDR1 is LNHDA and CDR2 is SQIVND (reference sequence). V trimming: 1 base; J trimming: 0 bases; junction bases outside the gene matches: 0. The CDR3 is made up of 15 amino acids. The CDR3 sequence: CASSIAGGSTDTQYF. The CDR3 bases are TGTGCCAGTAGTATAGCGGGAGGGAGCACAGATACGCAGTATTTT.